Listed here are 27 T cell receptor beta chains from one sample, sequenced in a study of blood T cells in healthy people across ages. A J-beta primer mix and a sample-barcoded 5' primer were used in a second PCR of roughly 6 to 12 cycles. Using its own MiXCR run on the 5' RACE reads, TCRdb lists one record per CDR3 protein. The sample has 750,000 to 1,000,000 distinct CDR3 sequences; 25% to 35% are singletons. The sample was also reused in another study, on T cells of mothers and their children.

The sample was blood. Receptor source: a woman in her forties in good health.

A note on this clonotype: The junction departs from germline at one end; a sequencing error may be responsible. The J gene is TRBJ2-3, the V gene TRBV12-3 or TRBV12-4; D is undetermined. The CDR3 length is 15 residues. DNA of the CDR3: TGTGTCAGCAGCCGAGCGATGGGAAGGACAGATACGCAGTATTTT. Residues: CVSSRAMGRTDTQYF.

Comment on this clonotype: Possible read error: a much larger clone is one base away. The chain uses TRBV29-1 and TRBJ2-1; no reliable D call. Germline V gives CDR1 SQVTM, CDR2 ANQGSEA. There are 13 residues in the CDR3. Trimming stripped 4 bases from V and 10 bases from J, with 17 bases between. DNA of the CDR3: TGCAGCGTTGGGACCTCAAGAGCCTACGAGCAGTTCTTC. This gives the protein CSVGTSRAYEQFF.

V gene TRBV9 combines with J gene TRBJ1-2; the D gene is possibly TRBD1 (5 bases). V was clipped by 3 bases and J by 7 bases, with 13 bases between them. This CDR3 has 13 residues. Germline loops: CDR1 SGDLS, CDR2 YYNGEE. The CDR3 DNA follows: TGTGCCAGCAGCGGGACACGATCCCTTGGCTACACCTTC. Its translation: CASSGTRSLGYTF. Full variable domain (remainder filled in from reference TRBV9 and TRBJ1-2): DSGVTQTPKHLITATGQRVTLRCSPRSGDLSVYWYQQSLDQGLQFLIQYYNGEERAKGNILERFSAQQFPDLHSELNLSSLELGDSALYFCASSGTRSLGYTFGSGTRLTVV.

Concerning this clonotype itself: A much larger clone lies a single base off, so this may be a read error. This chain connects TRBV6-2 or TRBV6-3 to TRBJ2-7, with a possible D match to TRBD2 (5 bases). This CDR3 contains 14 residues. V dropped 4 bases and J dropped 3 bases, with 13 bases sitting between them. The V gene's germline CDR1 is MNHEY and CDR2 SVGEGT. The CDR3 region has the DNA TGTGCCAGCAGTTGCGAGGGTATGATCTACGAGCAGTACTTC. Residues: CASSCEGMIYEQYF.

This clonotype was seen many times. The chain employs TRBV9 and TRBJ2-7; a possible D gene is TRBD2 (6 bases). This CDR3 comprises 16 residues. V lost 0 bases and J lost 3, with 16 bases in between. Per germline, CDR1 SGDLS and CDR2 YYNGEE. The CDR3 nucleotides read TGTGCCAGCAGCGTAGGGGGAGCTGCGGAGGGCTACGAGCAGTACTTC. Amino acids: CASSVGGAAEGYEQYF. The variable domain in full, with the rest retrieved from reference TRBV9 and TRBJ2-7, is DSGVTQTPKHLITATGQRVTLRCSPRSGDLSVYWYQQSLDQGLQFLIQYYNGEERAKGNILERFSAQQFPDLHSELNLSSLELGDSALYFCASSVGGAAEGYEQYFGPGTRLTVT.

Many counts were recorded for this clonotype. This chain links TRBV12-3 or TRBV12-4 with TRBJ2-1; 8 bases line up with TRBD2. Unmatched junction bases numbered 9, after V lost 3 bases and J lost 2 bases. This CDR3 has 17 amino acids. The DNA of the CDR3 is TGTGCCAGCAGTTTCCTCCCCCCCGGGGGGGCCTACAATGAGCAGTTCTTC. Protein: CASSFLPPGGAYNEQFF.

This clonotype was counted only a few times. V and J are TRBV4-1 and TRBJ2-7; D not certain. Trimming left V 0 bases short and J 5 bases short, with 11 bases between. The germline V gene encodes CDR1 MGHRA and CDR2 YSYEKL. This CDR3 is 14 amino acids long. In nucleotides, the CDR3 is TGCGCCAGCAGCCAAGATCGGGTCCTGGACGAGCAGTACTTC. Its protein product is CASSQDRVLDEQYF.

This clonotype was seen at least ten times. Relative to the germline gene, one junction end is altered; a read error may explain this. This rearrangement joins TRBV7-7 to TRBJ2-7, with D possibly being TRBD1 (6 bases). Per the germline V gene, CDR1 is SSHAT and CDR2 is FNYEAQ (reference sequence). This CDR3 is 13 amino acids long. Here the CDR3 DNA reads TGTGCTAGCAGCAAGGACAGCTCCTACGAGCAGTACTTC. Translating gives CASSKDSSYEQYF.

The chain recombines TRBV7-2 with TRBJ1-1; possible D gene TRBD1, 5 bases. Trimming took off 3 bases at V and 1 base at J, with 15 bases between the two ends. CDR3 length: 16 amino acids. The germline gives CDR1 SGHTA, CDR2 FQGNSA. CDR3 bases: TGTGCCAGCAGCTTCGCTCCGGGACGGAGGAACACTGAAGCTTTCTTT. This encodes CASSFAPGRRNTEAFF.

This clonotype occurred a few times. This may come from a read error, since a much larger clone is one base off. The V and J genes are TRBV3-1 and TRBJ1-2; D perhaps matches TRBD1 (5 bases). The germline V and J ends were trimmed by 5 bases and 4 bases, with 8 bases remaining between them. The CDR3 extends over 12 amino acids. Germline V CDR1 and CDR2: LGHDT, YNNKEL (reference sequence). For the CDR3, the DNA is TGTGCCAGCAGCAAAGGGGCCTATGGCTACACCTTC. Its protein product is CASSKGAYGYTF.

This clonotype has a count of ten or more. The CDR3 loop reads CASSTRDRGSYNEQFF. CDR3 in DNA: TGTGCCAGTAGTACCCGGGACAGGGGTTCCTACAATGAGCAGTTCTTC. J is TRBJ2-1 and V is TRBV19; 10 nucleotides line up with TRBD1. With V trimmed by 4 bases and J by 1 base, 4 bases remained unmatched. The CDR3 contains 16 residues. Germline-derived CDR1 and CDR2 are LNHDA and SQIVND (reference sequence). Variable domain in full (rest from reference TRBV19 and TRBJ2-1): DGGITQSPKYLFRKEGQNVTLSCEQNLNHDAMYWYRQDPGQGLRLIYYSQIVNDFQKGDIAEGYSVSREKKESFPLTVTSAQKNPTAFYLCASSTRDRGSYNEQFFGPGTRLTVL.

The V call is TRBV7-3, the J call TRBJ2-1, with 8 positions matching TRBD1. Germline CDR1 and CDR2: SGHTA and FQGTGA. The junction had 2 bases not matched to a gene; V was cut back by 6 bases and J by 1 base. The CDR3 has 14 residues. CDR3 coding DNA: TGTGCCAGCAGGGGACAGGCGTCCTACAATGAGCAGTTCTTC. As protein: CASRGQASYNEQFF.

The chain combines TRBV10-3 with TRBJ1-6; the match to TRBD1 covers 9 bases. V shed 5 bases, J shed 8 bases, and the junction held 7 bases outside the gene matches. The CDR3 has 15 residues. Germline V gene lookup returns CDR1 ENHRY and CDR2 SYGVKD. The CDR3 coding sequence is TGTGCCATCAGTCACACAGGGGGCCAGGATTCACCCCTCCACTTT. Translated, it gives CAISHTGGQDSPLHF.

The sample holds many counts of this clonotype. The V and J genes are TRBV4-3 and TRBJ2-3; the D gene is possibly TRBD2 (5 bases). Between the trimmed V and J ends, which lost 2 bases and 2 bases, there was a span of 8 bases. The CDR3 runs 14 residues. The germline CDR1 and CDR2 sequences are LGHNA and YSLEER. This CDR3 is CASSQPGITDTQYF. The DNA for the CDR3 is TGCGCCAGCAGCCAACCCGGGATCACAGATACGCAGTATTTT.

This clonotype was seen repeatedly, ten times or more. The rearrangement joins TRBV12-3 or TRBV12-4 to TRBJ2-7; D ambiguous. Trimming pared 5 bases from V and 2 bases from J, leaving 13 bases between. There are 14 residues in the CDR3. CDR3 residues: CASSDGLTPYEQYF. The CDR3 DNA reads as TGTGCCAGCAGTGACGGCCTGACCCCCTACGAGCAGTACTTC.

This clonotype was recorded at least ten times. The chain couples TRBV20-1 to TRBJ2-3; TRBD2 is a possible D gene (6 bases). CDR1 is DFQATT, CDR2 SNEGSKA, per germline (reference sequence). There are 14 residues in the CDR3. The V end was cut by 6 bases, the J end by 2 bases, with 15 bases between. CDR3 bases: TGCAGTGCACGGGACTCCCCATTCACAGATACGCAGTATTTT. This encodes CSARDSPFTDTQYF.

This clonotype turned up a few times. The CDR3 region is CSVDLGKFEFNTEAFF. CDR3 bases: TGCAGCGTTGACCTCGGGAAATTCGAATTCAACACTGAAGCTTTCTTT. The chain recombines TRBV29-1 with TRBJ1-1, with no clear D. The CDR3 runs 16 residues. The germline V and J ends were trimmed by 3 bases and 2 bases, with 19 bases remaining between them. Germline V gene lookup returns CDR1 SQVTM and CDR2 ANQGSEA. The whole variable domain, remainder taken from reference TRBV29-1 and TRBJ1-1, is SAVISQKPSRDICQRGTSLTIQCQVDSQVTMMFWYRQQPGQSLTLIATANQGSEATYESGFVIDKFPISRPNLTFSTLTVSNMSPEDSSIYLCSVDLGKFEFNTEAFFGQGTRLTVV.

This clonotype was detected only once. V gene TRBV24-1 combines with J gene TRBJ2-3; D might be TRBD2 (6 bases). The CDR3 runs to 13 residues. The germline gives CDR1 KGHDR, CDR2 SFDVKD. V lost 2 bases and J 5 bases, leaving 7 bases between the germline ends. DNA for the CDR3: TGTGCCACCAGTGATTGGGACTTAGATACGCAGTATTTT. Encoded protein: CATSDWDLDTQYF.

This clonotype was seen repeatedly, ten times or more. The V and J genes are TRBV7-9 and TRBJ2-3; D not certain. This CDR3 has 15 residues. Trimming shortened V by 3 bases and J by 2 bases, and 12 bases separated the two germline ends. Looked up from germline, CDR1 is SEHNR and CDR2 is FQNEAQ (reference sequence). CDR3 sequence reads: CASSLRQTDTDTQYF. CDR3 sequence (DNA): TGTGCCAGCAGCTTGCGGCAGACGGACACAGATACGCAGTATTTT.

The V call is TRBV20-1, the J call TRBJ2-7; possibly TRBD1 for D (6 bases). CDR1 is DFQATT, CDR2 SNEGSKA, per germline (reference sequence). The V end lost 0 bases, the J end lost 2 bases, and 11 bases lay between the germline ends. The CDR3 is 14 amino acids. The CDR3 loop reads CSARDGQRAYEQYF. The DNA for the CDR3 is TGCAGTGCTAGAGATGGACAGCGAGCCTACGAGCAGTACTTC.

Worth noting for this clonotype: A junction boundary mismatches the germline segment, possibly from a read error. The chain carries TRBV7-2 and TRBJ2-7, with 9 bases lining up with TRBD2. Germline CDR1 SGHTA, CDR2 FQGNSA. The CDR3 contains 14 residues. The CDR3 loop reads CAGSLVSGGYEQYF. DNA for the CDR3: TGTGCCGGCAGCTTAGTAAGCGGGGGGTACGAGCAGTACTTC.

On this clonotype itself: At one boundary the junction diverges from the germline segment, which might be a read error. The V call is TRBV7-2, the J call TRBJ1-4; TRBD1 might be the D (6 bases). Looked up from germline, CDR1 is SGHTA and CDR2 is FQGNSA. This CDR3 comprises 14 residues. The CDR3 nucleotides read TGTGCCAGCAGCGCGGACAACAGGGTGGAAAAACGGTTTTTT. Translating gives CASSADNRVEKRFF.

This clonotype was counted a few times. The chain joins TRBV5-6 to TRBJ1-1; TRBD1 is a possible D gene (5 bases). The germline gives CDR1 SGHDT, CDR2 YYEEEE. The germline V and J ends were trimmed by 4 bases and 2 bases, with 15 bases remaining between them. The CDR3 is 15 residues long. CDR3 sequence reads: CASSHRREANTEAFF. The CDR3 region has the DNA TGTGCCAGCAGCCATCGCAGGGAGGCAAACACTGAAGCTTTCTTT.

V and J are TRBV3-1 and TRBJ1-4; D not resolved. The CDR3 is made up of 14 amino acids. V gave up 1 base and J gave up 6 bases, with 9 bases separating them. Germline CDR1 LGHDT, CDR2 YNNKEL (reference sequence). The CDR3 loop reads CASSQGPVYEKLFF. CDR3 coding DNA: TGTGCCAGCAGCCAAGGGCCGGTATATGAAAAACTGTTTTTT.

The table lists this clonotype with many counts. The rearrangement links TRBV18 to TRBJ2-7; D is unresolved. Germline CDR1 KGHSH, CDR2 LQKENI. V was shortened by 2 bases and J by 6 bases, with 14 bases between the two germline ends. This CDR3 region has 14 residues. The CDR3 loop is CASSPSHSSSEQYF. CDR3 coding DNA: TGTGCCAGCTCACCAAGTCACAGTTCGTCCGAGCAGTACTTC.

The chain is built from TRBV4-1 and TRBJ2-3; 8 nucleotides align to TRBD2. V trimming: 3 bases; J trimming: 0 bases; junction bases outside the gene matches: 5. The CDR3 spans 16 residues. The V gene's germline CDR1 is MGHRA and CDR2 YSYEKL. The CDR3 region has the DNA TGCGCCAGCAGCCATGCTAGCGGGCCCAGCACAGATACGCAGTATTTT. The encoded protein is CASSHASGPSTDTQYF.

Concerning this clonotype itself: One end of the junction is discordant with germline, which a read error may explain. This chain connects TRBV29-1 to TRBJ2-3; a weak D match, TRBD1 (8 bases). CDR1 is SQVTM, CDR2 ANQGSEA, per germline. The CDR3 has 15 residues. CDR3 sequence reads: CSVNGGTGALDTPYF. As DNA, the CDR3 is TGCAGCGTTAACGGGGGGACAGGCGCACTGGATACGCCGTATTTT.